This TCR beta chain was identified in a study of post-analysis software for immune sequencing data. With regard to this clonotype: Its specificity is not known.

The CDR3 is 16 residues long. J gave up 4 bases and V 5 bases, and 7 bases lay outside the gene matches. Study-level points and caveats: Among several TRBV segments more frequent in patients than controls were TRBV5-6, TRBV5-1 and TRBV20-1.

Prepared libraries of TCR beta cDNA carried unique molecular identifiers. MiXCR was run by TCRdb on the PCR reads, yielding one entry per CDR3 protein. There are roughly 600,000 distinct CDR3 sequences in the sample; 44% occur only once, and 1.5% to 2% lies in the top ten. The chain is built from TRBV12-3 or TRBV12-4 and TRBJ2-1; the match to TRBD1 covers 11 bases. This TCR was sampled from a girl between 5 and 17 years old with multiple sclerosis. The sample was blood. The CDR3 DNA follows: TGTGCCAGCAGTGGAACCGGGACAGGGGGTTACAATGAGCAGTTCTTC. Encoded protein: CASSGTGTGGYNEQFF.